This entry concerns a single T cell receptor (beta chain). The data were produced by immunoSEQ multiplex PCR, yet TCRdb's version contains in-frame clones alone and is incomplete. This table holds around 67,000 clones, 95% found once. The entry originates in a study of technical replicates of blood from a handful of donors. The sequence was obtained from a human donor in good health. The sequenced sample was T cells isolated from PBMCs.

CDR3: CASSLVGASGGSETQYF. The CDR3 nucleotides read TGTGCCAGCAGCCTCGTTGGGGCTAGCGGGGGGTCAGAGACCCAGTACTTC. The chain carries TRBV4-2 and TRBJ2-5; 11 nucleotides align to TRBD2. The CDR3 loop spans 17 amino acids. The germline V gene encodes CDR1 LGHNA and CDR2 YNFKEQ. J gave up 4 bases and V 4 bases, and 11 bases lay outside the gene matches.